The table lists the clone carrying this TCR beta chain with a count of one. Its antigen is not identified. Sequencing targeted expressed TCRB transcripts, as all isolated RNA had been reverse transcribed. Only in-frame clones appear in the TCRdb table, and some are missing; sequencing was by immunoSEQ multiplex PCR. This repertoire shows under 850,000 clones, around 15% found once; its top ten account for less than 0.025%. These data originate in a study of beta chain features in type 1 diabetes. Study outcomes and limitations: Moderate but significant shortening of TCRB CDR3s was recorded in all four CD4+ subsets from Type 1 diabetes patients. PCR might favor shorter templates, but any such skew would affect patients and controls equally.

This CDR3 comprises 15 residues. Trimming removed 4 bases at V and 5 bases at J, with 17 bases between. CDR1 is SGHVS, CDR2 FQNEAQ, per germline. The V gene is TRBV7-8, the J gene TRBJ2-5; D is ambiguous. The source of this sequence is a man between 18 and 35 years old with type 1 diabetes. The sequencing input was naive CD4+ T cells from blood. The chain's CDR3 is CASSSPELGQETQYF. The CDR3 coding sequence is TGTGCCAGCAGCTCCCCCGAACTGGGCCAGGAGACCCAGTACTTC.